What follows describes a single TCR beta chain. Its target is not known. Each sample had two DNA replicates, 0.5 ug blood or roughly 1.5 ug tissue. Here immunoSEQ multiplex PCR was the method, and the copy in TCRdb shows in-frame clones only, minus some. The sample has about 41,000 clones, about 73% seen once. The data are from a study of early stage breast cancer tumors. Study-level information: Most of the 16 invasive tumors were ER+, PR+ and HER2-.

This CDR3 has 13 amino acids. Per germline, CDR1 MDHEN and CDR2 SYDVKM. The V segment lost 8 bases and the J segment 14 bases; nucleotides outside the gene matches: 10. Study-wide points: Most shared enriched TCRB sequences were commonly generated ones.

V gene TRBV28 combines with J gene TRBJ2-1; 12 bases are a match to TRBD1. This clonotype was sampled from a person aged 50 to 59 with breast cancer. The sample was blood. The CDR3 sequence: CASLLLGTGGKFF. Written as DNA, the CDR3 is TGTGCCAGCCTACTCCTTGGGACAGGGGGCAAGTTCTTC.